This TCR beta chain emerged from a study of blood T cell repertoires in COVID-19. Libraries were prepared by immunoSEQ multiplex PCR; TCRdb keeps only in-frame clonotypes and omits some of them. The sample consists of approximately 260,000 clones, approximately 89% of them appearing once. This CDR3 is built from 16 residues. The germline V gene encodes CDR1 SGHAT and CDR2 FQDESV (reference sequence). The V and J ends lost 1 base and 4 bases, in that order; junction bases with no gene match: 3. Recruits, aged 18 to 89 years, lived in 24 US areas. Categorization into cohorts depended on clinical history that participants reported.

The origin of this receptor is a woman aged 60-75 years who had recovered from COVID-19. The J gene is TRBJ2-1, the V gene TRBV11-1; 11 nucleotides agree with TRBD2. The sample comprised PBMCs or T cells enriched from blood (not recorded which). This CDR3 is CASSLGGLAAYNEQFF. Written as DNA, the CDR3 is TGTGCCAGCAGCTTAGGGGGACTAGCGGCTTACAATGAGCAGTTCTTC. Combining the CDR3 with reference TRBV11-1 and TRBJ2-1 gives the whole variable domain EAEVAQSPRYKITEKSQAVAFWCDPISGHATLYWYRQILGQGPELLVQFQDESVVDDSQLPKDRFSAERLKGVDSTLKIQPAELGDSAMYLCASSLGGLAAYNEQFFGPGTRLTVL.